The 14 T cell receptor beta chains presented below share a single source sample, sequenced in a study of early T cells in non-severe SARS-CoV-2 infection. MiXCR was run by TCRdb on the 5' RACE reads, yielding one entry per CDR3 protein. The sample records roughly 75,000 distinct CDR3 sequences, over 9% being singletons. Sequenced material: whole blood. These receptors all stem from an adult who was a healthcare worker with PCR-confirmed SARS-CoV-2 infection or an uninfected control (not recorded which).

This clonotype was counted at least ten times. The chain has TRBV20-1 and TRBJ2-2; D gene unclear. V was trimmed by 2 bases and J by 6 bases, leaving 13 bases between them. This CDR3 spans 14 amino acids. Germline V gene lookup returns CDR1 DFQATT and CDR2 SNEGSKA (reference sequence). This CDR3 is CSARLPALPGELFF. The CDR3 DNA follows: TGCAGTGCTAGACTGCCGGCGCTACCCGGGGAGCTGTTTTTT.

The table lists this clonotype with many counts. V is TRBV5-1 and J is TRBJ2-5, with 7 bases fitting TRBD2. Germline V gene sequence: CDR1 SGHRS, CDR2 YFSETQ. The CDR3 contains 15 residues. Germline trimming cut 1 base from V and 3 bases from J; bases unmatched to any gene: 6. The CDR3 spells CASSLMSSGEETQYF. In DNA form, the CDR3 reads TGCGCCAGCAGCTTGATGTCTAGCGGAGAAGAGACCCAGTACTTC.

This clonotype was picked up a small number of times. The genes are TRBV2 and TRBJ1-6, with 8 bases matching TRBD1. The germline V gene has CDR1 SNHLY and CDR2 FYNNEI. CDR3 length: 15 amino acids. The trim removed 6 bases at V and 10 bases at J, leaving 11 bases unmatched. CDR3 DNA sequence: TGTGCCAGCAGGACCGGACAGGGCTTGCTGTCACCCCTCCACTTT. Its translation is CASRTGQGLLSPLHF. Together with reference TRBV2 and TRBJ1-6, the CDR3 gives the full variable domain: EPEVTQTPSHQVTQMGQEVILRCVPISNHLYFYWYRQILGQKVEFLVSFYNNEISEKSEIFDDQFSVERPDGSNFTLKIRSTKLEDSAMYFCASRTGQGLLSPLHFGNGTRLTVT.

The chain has TRBV7-3 and TRBJ2-1; 11 bases match TRBD2. CDR1 and CDR2 (germline): SGHTA, FQGTGA. CDR3 length: 17 amino acids. V lost 0 bases, J lost 6 bases, and 7 bases stayed unmatched. Here the CDR3 reads CASSLTFTSGSGNEQFF. Written as DNA, the CDR3 is TGTGCCAGCAGCTTAACGTTCACTAGCGGGAGTGGCAATGAGCAGTTCTTC. The full variable domain, rest sourced from reference TRBV7-3 and TRBJ2-1, is GAGVSQTPSNKVTEKGKYVELRCDPISGHTALYWYRQSLGQGPEFLIYFQGTGAADDSGLPNDRFFAVRPEGSVSTLKIQRTERGDSAVYLCASSLTFTSGSGNEQFFGPGTRLTVL.

This clonotype was picked up a small number of times. V gene TRBV5-1 combines with J gene TRBJ1-2, with 9 bases fitting TRBD1. The trim removed 7 bases at V and 5 bases at J, leaving 6 bases unmatched. The CDR3 is made up of 13 amino acids. CDR1 and CDR2 (germline): SGHRS, YFSETQ. The DNA of the CDR3 is TGCGCCAGCGGATCGACAGGGGGATATGGCTACACCTTC. It encodes CASGSTGGYGYTF.

This clonotype occurred many times. The junction shows a germline mismatch at one end, possibly a read error. The CDR3 DNA reads TGTGCCAGCAGGGACCCGGGCCAAAAACGGTTC. Encoded protein: CASRDPGQKRF. The genes are TRBV2 and TRBJ2-5; no clear D. The length of the CDR3 is 11 residues. Per germline, CDR1 SNHLY and CDR2 FYNNEI.

V and J are TRBV30 and TRBJ2-7; D gene ambiguous. Trimming removed 0 bases from V and 5 bases from J, with 8 bases in between. The CDR3 loop spans 12 amino acids. CDR1 and CDR2 (germline): GTSNPN, SVGIG (reference sequence). CDR3 nucleotides: TGTGCCTGGAGTGTAAGTTGGCACGAGCAGTACTTC. Translation: CAWSVSWHEQYF.

This clonotype turned up a few times. This rearrangement joins TRBV6-1 to TRBJ1-5, with no clear D. The CDR3 runs 11 residues. CDR1 is MNHNS, CDR2 SASEGT, per germline. Trimming took 3 bases from V and 4 from J, leaving 1 base between them. The CDR3 DNA reads as TGTGCCAGCAGTGATAATCAGCCCCAGCATTTT. Translation: CASSDNQPQHF.

This clonotype was found many times. The genes are TRBV4-2 and TRBJ2-1, with D perhaps assigned TRBD1 or TRBD2 (5 bases each). V lost 4 bases to trimming and J lost 7 bases, with 20 bases between them. The length of the CDR3 is 16 residues. Germline V gene sequence: CDR1 LGHNA, CDR2 YNFKEQ. CDR3 coding DNA: TGTGCCAGCAGCCCCGGGGCTAACGGGGAATTTAATGAGCAGTTCTTC. Protein: CASSPGANGEFNEQFF.

This CDR3 reads CATSRDFDESSYEQYF. CDR3 nucleotide sequence: TGTGCCACCAGCAGAGATTTCGATGAAAGTTCGTACGAGCAGTACTTC. The chain recombines TRBV15 with TRBJ2-7, with D hard to call. From germline, CDR1 is LNHNV and CDR2 YYDKDF (reference sequence). The CDR3 is 16 residues long. Between the trimmed V and J ends, which lost 0 bases and 4 bases, there was a span of 16 bases.

This clonotype was counted at least ten times. The rearrangement joins TRBV5-4 to TRBJ2-1; the D is unclear. V was trimmed by 4 bases and J by 7 bases, leaving 12 bases between them. CDR3 length: 13 residues. Germline CDR1 is SGHNT and CDR2 is YYREEE (reference sequence). The CDR3 loop is CASSLPSANEQFF. The CDR3 nucleotides read TGTGCCAGCAGCCTACCCTCTGCAAATGAGCAGTTCTTC.

This clonotype appeared many times. The chain couples TRBV11-1 to TRBJ2-1, with 8 bases fitting TRBD2. The CDR3 sequence is 16 residues long. The V and J ends lost 4 bases and 6 bases, in that order; junction bases with no gene match: 11. Germline CDR1 SGHAT, CDR2 FQDESV (reference sequence). CDR3 in DNA: TGTGCCAGCAGCTACCGAACTAGCGGAGACCCCAATGAGCAGTTCTTC. Encoded protein: CASSYRTSGDPNEQFF.

This clonotype was seen many times. The chain is built from TRBV28 and TRBJ2-7, with 7 bases that match TRBD1. There are 14 residues in the CDR3. V lost 6 bases, J lost 3 bases, and 8 bases stayed unmatched. Germline CDR1 reads MDHEN; CDR2 reads SYDVKM. CDR3 coding DNA: TGTGCCAGCAGCTCCGGGACAGCAGACTACGAGCAGTACTTC. It codes for CASSSGTADYEQYF.

This clonotype occurred many times. This chain links TRBV7-6 with TRBJ1-1, with D possibly TRBD1 on 6 matching bases. The germline V gene has CDR1 SGHVS and CDR2 FNYEAQ. Deletions cut 3 bases from V and 5 bases from J, with 16 bases between. The CDR3 consists of 15 residues. CDR3 sequence: CASSLAQGIETEAFF. CDR3 DNA sequence: TGTGCCAGCAGCTTGGCGCAGGGGATAGAAACTGAAGCTTTCTTT.